These 13 T cell receptor beta chains share one sample of origin, sequenced in a study of response to subunit inactivated influenza vaccine. TCRdb re-derived calls from the RT-PCR reads in MiXCR, one entry per CDR3 protein. The sample carries about 570,000 distinct CDR3 sequences, roughly 12% recorded once. This same sample was also part of a study on T cells expressing NK-cell markers. That source reports: UMI-tagged 5'RACE template switching yielded the TCR beta cDNA.

The sample here was PBMCs from blood, taken on the day of vaccination. These receptors were collected from a man aged 50 to 59 who received an inactivated influenza vaccine.

This clonotype was found a few times. The chain has TRBV12-3 or TRBV12-4 and TRBJ2-3; D is ambiguous. V lost 2 bases and J lost 4, with 13 bases in between. This CDR3 has 15 residues. CDR3 sequence reads: CASSLLGPWPDTQYF. As DNA, the CDR3 is TGTGCCAGCAGTTTATTGGGCCCCTGGCCAGATACGCAGTATTTT.

This clonotype has only a few counts. As DNA, the CDR3 is TGTGCCAGCAGAATTCTACCGGGACAGGGAGGAGATACGCAGTATTTT. Translation gives CASRILPGQGGDTQYF. The V call is TRBV28, the J call TRBJ2-3, with 9 bases matching TRBD1. This CDR3 is built from 16 residues. V lost 6 bases to trimming and J lost 5 bases; unmatched junction nucleotides: 12. In germline, CDR1 is MDHEN, CDR2 SYDVKM.

This clonotype was seen a few times. The chain employs TRBV28 and TRBJ2-7; D might be TRBD1 (5 bases). Trimming left V 2 bases short and J 5 bases short, with 10 bases between. The CDR3 has 13 residues. Per germline, CDR1 MDHEN and CDR2 SYDVKM. CDR3 DNA: TGTGCCAGCAGTTTAAGACAGACGAACGAGCAGTACTTC. This gives the protein CASSLRQTNEQYF.

V and J are TRBV9 and TRBJ1-1, with D possibly being TRBD1 (6 bases). The V and J ends lost 1 base and 5 bases respectively, with 12 bases between them. Germline CDR1 SGDLS, CDR2 YYNGEE. This CDR3 region has 14 residues. As DNA, the CDR3 is TGTGCCAGCAGCGTACAGGGGATAGGGACTGAAGCTTTCTTT. This encodes CASSVQGIGTEAFF.

This clonotype was detected ten times or more. The chain uses TRBV18 and TRBJ2-1; D remains unclear. V was trimmed by 0 bases and J by 10 bases, leaving 10 bases between them. The CDR3 loop spans 13 amino acids. The V gene's germline CDR1 is KGHSH and CDR2 LQKENI. CDR3 DNA: TGTGCCAGCTCACCACCGACCCTGGGGGAGCAGTTCTTC. As protein: CASSPPTLGEQFF.

This clonotype was seen a handful of times. The chain recombines TRBV29-1 with TRBJ2-7; 7 positions match TRBD1. The germline gives CDR1 SQVTM, CDR2 ANQGSEA. The CDR3 spans 12 residues. V trimming: 3 bases; J trimming: 5 bases; junction bases outside the gene matches: 4. The CDR3 nucleotides read TGCAGCGTTGACTCGACAGGGAACGAGCAGTACTTC. As protein: CSVDSTGNEQYF.

Comment on this clonotype: The conserved phenylalanine or tryptophan normally closing the CDR3 is absent here, so this likely arose from a read error. The gene calls are TRBV7-2 and TRBJ2-3, with D hard to call. This CDR3 comprises 14 residues. V shed 2 bases and J shed 0 bases, with 6 bases lying between them. Germline assignment: CDR1 SGHTA and CDR2 FQGNSA. DNA of the CDR3: TGTGCCAGCAGCTTATATAAGAGCACAGATACGCAGTATTCT. As protein: CASSLYKSTDTQYS.

This chain connects TRBV6-5 to TRBJ2-3; 14 nucleotides align to TRBD2. This CDR3 region has 17 residues. CDR1 and CDR2 from the germline V gene are MNHEY and SVGAGI. V was pared by 4 bases and J by 2 bases, with 5 bases of the junction left unmatched. As DNA, the CDR3 is TGTGCCAGCAGTTTGACTAGCGGGAGGGCTTCCACAGATACGCAGTATTTT. Amino acids: CASSLTSGRASTDTQYF.

J is TRBJ2-3 and V is TRBV29-1; 13 bases agree with TRBD2. This CDR3 is built from 17 residues. The V segment lost 1 base and the J segment 2 bases; nucleotides outside the gene matches: 6. Per germline, CDR1 SQVTM and CDR2 ANQGSEA. The CDR3 sequence is CSVEVGTSGAVTDTQYF. CDR3 in DNA: TGCAGCGTTGAAGTTGGGACTAGCGGGGCCGTCACAGATACGCAGTATTTT.

This chain connects TRBV28 to TRBJ2-3; 9 nucleotides agree with TRBD1. CDR3 length: 16 amino acids. Per germline, CDR1 MDHEN and CDR2 SYDVKM. Trimming removed 6 bases from V and 2 bases from J; junction bases left unmatched: 9. CDR3 nucleotide sequence: TGTGCCAGCAGCCTACTGGGGACAGGGTACACAGATACGCAGTATTTT. Residues: CASSLLGTGYTDTQYF. Based on the CDR3 plus reference TRBV28 and TRBJ2-3, the full variable domain is DVKVTQSSRYLVKRTGEKVFLECVQDMDHENMFWYRQDPGLGLRLIYFSYDVKMKEKGDIPEGYSVSREKKERFSLILESASTNQTSMYLCASSLLGTGYTDTQYFGPGTRLTVL.

This clonotype was seen repeatedly, ten times or more. The CDR3 loop is CAISERLGNEQFF. In DNA form, the CDR3 reads TGTGCCATCAGTGAGCGGCTAGGGAATGAGCAGTTCTTC. J is TRBJ2-1 and V is TRBV10-3; D is unresolved. CDR3 length equals 13 residues. Trimming stripped 2 bases from V and 7 bases from J, with 9 bases between. Germline V gene sequence: CDR1 ENHRY, CDR2 SYGVKD.

This rearrangement joins TRBV29-1 to TRBJ1-1; D remains unclear. Germline V gene sequence: CDR1 SQVTM, CDR2 ANQGSEA. This CDR3 has 12 residues. Trimming cost V 4 bases and J 6 bases, with 12 bases left between them. The CDR3 spells CSVGVSGAEAFF. CDR3 nucleotides: TGCAGCGTTGGAGTGTCCGGGGCTGAAGCTTTCTTT.

The chain has TRBV20-1 and TRBJ2-3, with a weak D call TRBD2 (5 bases). Germline CDR1 is DFQATT and CDR2 is SNEGSKA (reference sequence). V dropped 5 bases and J dropped 7 bases, with 25 bases sitting between them. The CDR3 consists of 16 residues. The CDR3 protein is CSASEGDFHRVNTQYF. CDR3 bases: TGCAGTGCTTCCGAGGGAGACTTTCATAGGGTGAATACGCAGTATTTT.